The 6 T cell receptor delta chains below all came from one sample that was sequenced in a study of Vδ1+ human thymocytes. Points from the study as a whole: In the thymus, TRG and TRD repertoires looked highly polyclonal with Gaussian CDR3 lengths.

Sequences come from RNA converted to cDNA by reverse transcription. CDR3 amplicons came from multiplex PCR with pooled V-gene forward and constant-region reverse primers. TCRdb called clones anew from the multiplex PCR reads with CATT. The table includes 45,000 to 60,000 delta-chain clones, 15% to 20% detected once. These TCRs are of unknown antigen specificity. The sequencing input was Vdelta1+ gamma-delta thymocytes from the thymus. Subset meaning: FACS-sorted CD3+ TCRalphabeta- TCRVdelta1+ TCRVdelta2- thymocytes. Receptors originate from a boy younger than two who had congenital heart surgery.

The chain joins TRDV1 to TRDJ1; D unclear. Trimming took 3 bases from V and 0 from J, leaving 17 bases between them. The CDR3 totals 17 residues. Germline-derived CDR1 and CDR2 are TSWWSYY and QGS. The CDR3 nucleotides are TGTGCTCTTGGGGACACTACGAATCCGAGTTACACCGATAAACTCATCTTT. Translating gives CALGDTTNPSYTDKLIF.

The chain employs TRDV1 and TRDJ1; TRDD2 matches at 9 bases. The V and J ends lost 3 bases and 3 bases, in that order; junction bases with no gene match: 26. The CDR3 is 22 residues long. Germline CDR1 TSWWSYY, CDR2 QGS. This CDR3 is CALGDSKRPSYIVPLGPDKLIF. In DNA, the CDR3 is TGTGCTCTTGGGGATTCGAAGAGGCCTTCCTACATCGTACCTCTGGGGCCCGATAAACTCATCTTT.

This clone rates as medium-sized (0.01 to 0.1%). The same CDR3 also results from other DNA sequences found in this sample. The chain is built from TRDV2 and TRDJ1, with D unresolved. The length of the CDR3 is 9 residues. Germline assignment: CDR1 GEAIGNYY and CDR2 EKD. Trimming removed 7 bases at V and 7 bases at J, with 6 bases between. In DNA form, the CDR3 reads TGTGCCTGCGTGGGTAAACTCATCTTT. Translating it yields CACVGKLIF.

The chain has TRDV1 and TRDJ1; TRDD3 matches 13 bases. CDR3 length equals 24 residues. V shed 3 bases, J shed 1 base, and the junction held 26 bases outside the gene matches. CDR1 TSWWSYY and CDR2 QGS come from the germline V gene. CDR3 residues: CALGDPGGGSYWGIRTRGTDKLIF. The CDR3 DNA follows: TGTGCTCTTGGGGACCCCGGAGGGGGTTCGTACTGGGGGATACGAACCAGGGGCACCGATAAACTCATCTTT.

This clone came up a few times. The chain joins TRDV2 to TRDJ3, with D perhaps matching TRDD3 (6 bases). The ends were cut back, 3 bases at V and 0 bases at J, with 14 bases in the middle. Germline CDR1 reads GEAIGNYY; CDR2 reads EKD. The CDR3 runs to 18 residues. Here the CDR3 reads CACDPGETSSWDTRQMFF. Written as DNA, the CDR3 is TGTGCCTGTGACCCGGGGGAGACCAGCTCCTGGGACACCCGACAGATGTTTTTC.

This clone was recorded a few times. The gene calls are TRDV1 and TRDJ1; 8 bases are shared with TRDD3. The germline gives CDR1 TSWWSYY, CDR2 QGS. Unmatched junction bases numbered 13, after V lost 4 bases and J lost 0 bases. The CDR3 loop spans 18 amino acids. CDR3 protein: CALGGQAWGIRNTDKLIF. In nucleotides, the CDR3 is TGTGCTCTTGGGGGCCAAGCTTGGGGGATTCGTAACACCGATAAACTCATCTTT.